The 25 T cell receptor beta chains in this list originate from one sample, sequenced in a study of glioma-infiltrating T cells after dendritic cell vaccination. Method: immunoSEQ multiplex PCR; TCRdb's copy keeps in-frame clones and lacks some. The data contain 55,000 to 75,000 clones, approximately 80% of them singletons. The time point: after dendritic cell vaccination, including at tumor progression/relapse. Sequencing used blood, obtained after dendritic cell vaccination. The source is a human donor with glioblastoma.

This clone was observed a single time. The V gene is TRBV5-4, the J gene TRBJ2-4, with TRBD2 identical over 8 bases. The CDR3 covers 15 residues. The germline V gene encodes CDR1 SGHNT and CDR2 YYREEE (reference sequence). J gave up 0 bases and V 4 bases, and 3 bases lay outside the gene matches. The CDR3 loop reads CASSPGGVAKNIQYF. The CDR3, as DNA: TGTGCCAGCAGCCCCGGGGGGGTAGCCAAAAACATTCAGTACTTC. The full variable domain, in which reference TRBV5-4 and TRBJ2-4 provide the parts outside the CDR3, is ETGVTQSPTHLIKTRGQQVTLRCSSQSGHNTVSWYQQALGQGPQFIFQYYREEENGRGNFPPRFSGLQFPNYSSELNVNALELDDSALYLCASSPGGVAKNIQYFGAGTRLSVL.

The chain couples TRBV6-5 to TRBJ2-7, with 10 positions matching TRBD1. The J segment lost 7 bases and the V segment lost 7 bases, leaving 7 bases of the junction unmatched. The CDR3 is made up of 13 amino acids. CDR1 and CDR2 from the germline V gene are MNHEY and SVGAGI. Here the CDR3 DNA reads TGTGCCAGCAAGAGGACAGGGGGTGGAGAGCAGTACTTC. This codes for CASKRTGGGEQYF.

The chain is built from TRBV6-6 and TRBJ2-7, with TRBD1 matching over 9 bases. Unmatched junction bases numbered 5, after V lost 0 bases and J lost 5 bases. The CDR3 contains 15 residues. From germline, CDR1 is MNHNY and CDR2 SVGAGI (reference sequence). CDR3 region: CASSYSRDREDEQYF. The CDR3, as DNA: TGTGCCAGCAGTTACTCGCGGGACAGGGAGGACGAGCAGTACTTC.

The chain is built from TRBV11-3 and TRBJ2-5; the match to TRBD1 covers 8 bases. Germline CDR1 is SGHNT and CDR2 is YENEEA. CDR3 length: 17 residues. Trimming took 4 bases from V and 4 from J; bases not matched to a gene: 14. CDR3 in amino acids: CASSSPGVAGGLETQYF. DNA of the CDR3: TGTGCCAGCAGCTCCCCCGGAGTAGCAGGGGGCCTAGAGACCCAGTACTTC.

This clone came up a few times. The rearrangement joins TRBV5-6 to TRBJ1-3, with D possibly TRBD1 on 5 matching bases. V was clipped by 0 bases and J by 4 bases, with 11 bases between them. There are 15 residues in the CDR3. Germline CDR1 reads SGHDT; CDR2 reads YYEEEE. The CDR3: CASSLAPKGGNTIYF. DNA for the CDR3: TGTGCCAGCAGCTTGGCTCCTAAGGGGGGAAACACCATATATTTT.

This chain uses TRBV5-8 with TRBJ2-1; a weak D match, TRBD2 (5 bases). Germline V gives CDR1 SGHTS, CDR2 YDEGEE. CDR3 size: 12 residues. The V gene lost 4 bases and the J gene lost 14 bases, with 16 bases spanning the gap. The CDR3 spells CASSRRGLAKFF. The CDR3, as DNA: TGTGCCAGCAGCCGTCGAGGACTTGCTAAGTTCTTC.

The genes are TRBV6-1 and TRBJ1-1, with a possible D match to TRBD1 (6 bases). The CDR3 length is 13 residues. Germline assignment: CDR1 MNHNS and CDR2 SASEGT. The V end lost 5 bases, the J end lost 3 bases, and 10 bases lay between the germline ends. Written as DNA, the CDR3 is TGTGCCAGCAGTCAGGACAGATACACTGAAGCTTTCTTT. Protein: CASSQDRYTEAFF.

This rearrangement joins TRBV5-7 to TRBJ1-6; no definite D call. TRBV5-7 belongs to the ORF category, with a function that is uncertain. There are 15 residues in the CDR3. The V gene lost 5 bases and the J gene lost 6 bases, with 15 bases spanning the gap. The CDR3 reads CASRHVAVSNSPLHF. As DNA, the CDR3 is TGTGCCAGCAGACACGTGGCCGTTTCTAATTCACCCCTCCACTTT.

The V call is TRBV19, the J call TRBJ2-1; 11 bases match TRBD2. CDR1 is LNHDA and CDR2 is SQIVND in the germline V gene (reference sequence). V lost 2 bases and J lost 9; bases outside the gene matches: 12. The CDR3 is 17 residues long. This chain's CDR3 is CASSISSRLAGRGEQFF. CDR3 sequence (DNA): TGTGCCAGTAGTATATCGTCTAGACTAGCGGGGAGGGGTGAGCAGTTCTTC.

This clone was detected only once. This chain links TRBV25-1 with TRBJ1-6; no clear D gene. This CDR3 spans 14 amino acids. Germline loops: CDR1 MGHDK, CDR2 SYGVNS. Trimming cost V 1 base and J 10 bases, with 11 bases left between them. The CDR3 reads CASSESPHYSPLHF. The CDR3 DNA reads as TGTGCCAGCAGTGAATCCCCCCACTACTCACCCCTCCACTTT.

V and J are TRBV5-1 and TRBJ2-5, with D tentatively TRBD2 (6 bases). The V and J ends lost 3 bases and 5 bases respectively, with 20 bases between them. CDR3 size: 16 residues. CDR1 and CDR2 (germline): SGHRS, YFSETQ. The CDR3 spells CASSWVGPLSGETQYF. CDR3 sequence (DNA): TGCGCCAGCAGCTGGGTCGGCCCCCTGAGCGGGGAGACCCAGTACTTC.

CDR3: CASSPRAGGLYNEQFF. CDR3 nucleotides: TGTGCCAGCAGCCCTAGGGCGGGGGGCCTCTACAATGAGCAGTTCTTC. The rearrangement joins TRBV25-1 to TRBJ2-1; 8 nucleotides match TRBD2. The CDR3 loop spans 16 amino acids. Germline values: CDR1 MGHDK, CDR2 SYGVNS. Germline trimming cut 6 bases from V and 3 bases from J; bases unmatched to any gene: 10.

The CDR3 DNA reads TGTGCCAGCATGACCAGCCGGGACAGGGAAATTCGTCAGCCCCAGCATTTT. Translated, it gives CASMTSRDREIRQPQHF. This chain connects TRBV7-8 to TRBJ1-5; TRBD1 aligns across 9 bases. The CDR3 runs to 17 residues. J was trimmed by 6 bases and V by 7 bases; bases with no gene match: 16. Germline V lookup: CDR1 SGHVS, CDR2 FQNEAQ.

The chain recombines TRBV15 with TRBJ1-3; no definite D call. V lost 1 base and J lost 4, with 5 bases in between. The length of the CDR3 is 13 residues. The germline CDR1 and CDR2 sequences are LNHNV and YYDKDF (reference sequence). The CDR3, as DNA: TGTGCCACCAGCAGAGTGGGCGGAAACACCATATATTTT. Translation: CATSRVGGNTIYF.

This chain joins TRBV5-1 and TRBJ1-2, with D possibly TRBD1 on 6 matching bases. The V end lost 7 bases, the J end lost 4 bases, and 20 bases lay between the germline ends. Germline V lookup: CDR1 SGHRS, CDR2 YFSETQ. CDR3 length equals 15 residues. Here the CDR3 reads CASAGGPGGSYGYTF. The CDR3 region has the DNA TGCGCCAGCGCCGGGGGGCCGGGGGGCAGCTATGGCTACACCTTC.

The chain is built from TRBV4-1 and TRBJ1-1, with D perhaps matching TRBD1 (5 bases). Germline CDR1 MGHRA, CDR2 YSYEKL. The CDR3 loop spans 18 amino acids. Trimming removed 1 base from V and 2 bases from J, with 20 bases in between. CDR3 coding DNA: TGCGCCAGCAGCCAAGTGCAGGCAGGGCTTCGCCTTAACACTGAAGCTTTCTTT. Its protein is CASSQVQAGLRLNTEAFF.

V and J are TRBV30 and TRBJ1-6; TRBD1 aligns across 7 bases. CDR1 is GTSNPN and CDR2 is SVGIG in the germline V gene (reference sequence). This CDR3 spans 14 amino acids. The V segment lost 2 bases and the J segment 10 bases; nucleotides outside the gene matches: 8. CDR3 amino acids: CAWSLETGVSPLHF. DNA of the CDR3: TGTGCCTGGAGTTTGGAAACAGGGGTCTCACCCCTCCACTTT.

Only a few counts were recorded for this clone. The rearrangement joins TRBV10-1 to TRBJ1-2; D remains unclear. Trimming took 8 bases from V and 5 from J, leaving 15 bases between them. The germline gives CDR1 WNHNN, CDR2 SYGVQD (reference sequence). This CDR3 has 13 residues. The CDR3 sequence is CASGENRLYGYTF. The CDR3 DNA is TGCGCCAGCGGGGAGAACAGACTGTATGGCTACACCTTC.

This sequence joins TRBV2 and TRBJ2-5; D might be TRBD2 (5 bases). Trimming pared 3 bases from V and 7 bases from J, leaving 12 bases between. Germline CDR1 SNHLY, CDR2 FYNNEI. This CDR3 has 13 amino acids. CDR3 region: CASSEALEGTQYF. CDR3 nucleotides: TGTGCCAGCAGTGAGGCACTAGAGGGGACCCAGTACTTC.

V usage is TRBV29-1 and J usage is TRBJ2-7, with TRBD1 matching 7 bases. The CDR3 has 12 residues. In germline, CDR1 is SQVTM, CDR2 ANQGSEA. J was trimmed by 4 bases and V by 5 bases; bases with no gene match: 5. The CDR3 nucleotides read TGCAGCGTTCGGACACAGGGGTACGAGCAGTACTTC. The encoded protein is CSVRTQGYEQYF.

The chain employs TRBV30 and TRBJ1-5; 8 positions agree with TRBD1. This CDR3 region has 16 residues. V trimming: 2 bases; J trimming: 2 bases; junction bases outside the gene matches: 8. CDR1 and CDR2 (germline): GTSNPN, SVGIG (reference sequence). CDR3 protein: CAWSYTGGLGNQPQHF. CDR3 nucleotide sequence: TGTGCCTGGAGTTATACAGGGGGTTTGGGCAATCAGCCCCAGCATTTT.

This rearrangement joins TRBV7-2 to TRBJ1-5, with 11 bases aligning to TRBD1. Per the germline V gene, CDR1 is SGHTA and CDR2 is FQGNSA. This CDR3 contains 15 residues. The trim removed 5 bases at V and 8 bases at J, leaving 8 bases unmatched. CDR3: CASSGGQGDLEPQHF. The CDR3 coding sequence is TGTGCCAGCAGCGGGGGACAGGGGGATCTAGAGCCCCAGCATTTT. The full variable domain, in which reference TRBV7-2 and TRBJ1-5 provide the parts outside the CDR3, is GAGVSQSPSNKVTEKGKDVELRCDPISGHTALYWYRQSLGQGLEFLIYFQGNSAPDKSGLPSDRFSAERTGGSVSTLTIQRTQQEDSAVYLCASSGGQGDLEPQHFGDGTRLSIL.

This clone has a single count. The chain is built from TRBV5-4 and TRBJ1-2; 7 bases are a match to TRBD1. The CDR3 loop spans 14 amino acids. With V trimmed by 1 base and J by 1 base, 1 base remained unmatched. Germline V gene lookup returns CDR1 SGHNT and CDR2 YYREEE (reference sequence). This CDR3 is CASSLTGVNYGYTF. The DNA for the CDR3 is TGTGCCAGCAGCTTGACAGGGGTTAACTATGGCTACACCTTC.

This rearrangement joins TRBV7-2 to TRBJ1-1; tentative D call: TRBD1 (6 bases). The CDR3 has 15 amino acids. V was shortened by 5 bases and J by 3 bases, with 16 bases between the two germline ends. Germline V gene data show CDR1 as SGHTA and CDR2 as FQGNSA. CDR3 sequence reads: CASSPGWGRDTEAFF. The CDR3 nucleotides read TGTGCCAGCAGCCCTGGGTGGGGGCGGGACACTGAAGCTTTCTTT. The full variable domain, rest sourced from reference TRBV7-2 and TRBJ1-1, is GAGVSQSPSNKVTEKGKDVELRCDPISGHTALYWYRQSLGQGLEFLIYFQGNSAPDKSGLPSDRFSAERTGGSVSTLTIQRTQQEDSAVYLCASSPGWGRDTEAFFGQGTRLTVV.

The chain carries TRBV5-1 and TRBJ2-5; 8 bases align to TRBD2. The CDR3 loop spans 15 amino acids. From germline, CDR1 is SGHRS and CDR2 YFSETQ. J lost 3 bases, V lost 1 base, and 5 bases had no gene match. CDR3 DNA sequence: TGCGCCAGCAGCTTGACTGGCGGGGGGAAAGAGACCCAGTACTTC. This gives the protein CASSLTGGGKETQYF.